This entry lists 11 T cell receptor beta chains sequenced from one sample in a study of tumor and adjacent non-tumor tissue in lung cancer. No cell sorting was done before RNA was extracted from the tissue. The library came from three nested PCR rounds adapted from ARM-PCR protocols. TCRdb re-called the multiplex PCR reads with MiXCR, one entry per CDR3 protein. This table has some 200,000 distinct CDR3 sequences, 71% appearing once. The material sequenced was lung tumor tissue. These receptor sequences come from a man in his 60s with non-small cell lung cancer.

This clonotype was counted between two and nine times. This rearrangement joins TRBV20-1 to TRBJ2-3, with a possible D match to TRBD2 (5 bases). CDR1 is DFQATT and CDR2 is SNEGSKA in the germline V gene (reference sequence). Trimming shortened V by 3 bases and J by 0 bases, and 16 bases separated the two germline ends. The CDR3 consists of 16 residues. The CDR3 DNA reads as TGCAGTGCTAGTCGGACTTCCCGGCGTAGCACAGATACGCAGTATTTT. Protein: CSASRTSRRSTDTQYF.

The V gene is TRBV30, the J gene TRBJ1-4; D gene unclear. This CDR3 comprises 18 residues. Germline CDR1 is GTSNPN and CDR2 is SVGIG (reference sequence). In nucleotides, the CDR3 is TGTGCATGGCCTTTGAACCGGGCCCCAACAAATACTAATGAAAAACTGTTTTTT. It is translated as CAWPLNRAPTNTNEKLFF.

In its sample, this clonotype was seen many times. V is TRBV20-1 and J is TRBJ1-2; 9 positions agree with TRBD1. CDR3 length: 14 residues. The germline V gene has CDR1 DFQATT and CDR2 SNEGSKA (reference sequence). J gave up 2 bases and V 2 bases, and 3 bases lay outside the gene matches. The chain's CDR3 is CSARQGQGNYGYTF. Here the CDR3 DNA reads TGCAGTGCTAGACAAGGACAGGGGAACTATGGCTACACCTTC.

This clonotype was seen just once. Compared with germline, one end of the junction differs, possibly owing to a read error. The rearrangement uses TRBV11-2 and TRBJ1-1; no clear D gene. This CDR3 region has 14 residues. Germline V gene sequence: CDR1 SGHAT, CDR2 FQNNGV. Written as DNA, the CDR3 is TGTGCCTGCAGCTCCCCCCTCGGACTTACTGAAGCTTTCTTT. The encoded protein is CACSSPLGLTEAFF.

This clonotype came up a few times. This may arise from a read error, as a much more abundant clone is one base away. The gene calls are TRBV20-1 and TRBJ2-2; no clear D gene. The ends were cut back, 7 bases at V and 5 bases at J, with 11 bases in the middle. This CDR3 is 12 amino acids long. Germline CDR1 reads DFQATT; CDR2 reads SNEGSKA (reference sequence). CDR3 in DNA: TGCAGTGAGTCTAGAAGGACCGGGGAGCTGTTTTTT. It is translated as CSESRRTGELFF.

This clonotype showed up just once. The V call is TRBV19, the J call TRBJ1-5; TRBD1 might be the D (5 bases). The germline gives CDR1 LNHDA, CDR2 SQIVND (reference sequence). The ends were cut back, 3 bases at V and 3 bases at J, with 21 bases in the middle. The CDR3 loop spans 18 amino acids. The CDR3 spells CASSIRPGTANLNQPQHF. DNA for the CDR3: TGTGCCAGTAGTATCAGGCCAGGGACGGCAAACCTCAATCAGCCCCAGCATTTT.

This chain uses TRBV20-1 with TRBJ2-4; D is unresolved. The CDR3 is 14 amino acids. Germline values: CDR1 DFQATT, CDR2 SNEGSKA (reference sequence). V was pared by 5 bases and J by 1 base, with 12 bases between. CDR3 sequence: CSAQTIDAKNIQYF. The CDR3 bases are TGCAGTGCTCAAACCATAGATGCCAAAAACATTCAGTACTTC.

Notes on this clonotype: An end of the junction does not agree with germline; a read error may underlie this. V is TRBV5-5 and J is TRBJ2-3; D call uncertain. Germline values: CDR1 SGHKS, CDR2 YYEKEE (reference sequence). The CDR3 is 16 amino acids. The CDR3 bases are TGTGCCAACAGCTACCGAGGTCTACCGAGCACAGATACGCAGTATTTT. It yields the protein CANSYRGLPSTDTQYF.

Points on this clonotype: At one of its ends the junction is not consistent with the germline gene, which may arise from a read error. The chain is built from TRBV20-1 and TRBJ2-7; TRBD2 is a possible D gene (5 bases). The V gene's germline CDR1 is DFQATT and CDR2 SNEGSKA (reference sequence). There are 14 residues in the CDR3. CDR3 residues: CNAREGGLSYEQYF. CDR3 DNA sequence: TGCAATGCTAGAGAGGGTGGCCTCTCCTACGAGCAGTACTTC.

CDR3 loop: CNAPKGPNEQFF. The CDR3, as DNA: TGCAACGCTCCGAAGGGCCCCAATGAGCAGTTCTTC. This chain joins TRBV20-1 and TRBJ2-1; D gene uncertain. CDR1 is DFQATT and CDR2 is SNEGSKA in the germline V gene (reference sequence). This CDR3 is built from 12 residues.

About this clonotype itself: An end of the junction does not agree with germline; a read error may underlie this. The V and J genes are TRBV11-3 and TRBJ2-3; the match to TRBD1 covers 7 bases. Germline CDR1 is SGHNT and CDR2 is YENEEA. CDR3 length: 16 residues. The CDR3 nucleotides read TGTGTCAGCAGCAGAGGGGGCAGGGGTCCCACAGATACGCAGTATTTT. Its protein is CVSSRGGRGPTDTQYF.